This is a list of T cell receptor beta chains from one sample in a study of CD8+CD57+ T cells in acquired aplastic anemia. TCRdb reanalysed the reads using MiXCR and keeps one entry per CDR3 protein. The profile covers more than 150,000 distinct CDR3 sequences, with less than 50% appearing a single time and 10% to 15% taken by the ten largest. Sequenced: sorted CD4+, CD8+, or CD8+CD57+ T cells (not recorded which) from PBMCs. Every receptor here comes from a human donor with aplastic anemia. The CDR3 runs from the conserved cysteine through the conserved F or W. Fields, in order: J gene, V gene, D gene, clone size, CDR3 protein, CDR3 DNA. A D gene is named only where the DNA matches it firmly. Clone size appears in some rows only: once, few, many, or a class for an expanded clone.

j_call: TRBJ1-2
v_call: TRBV2
d_call: .
clone_size: many
cdr3_aa: CASSEQGYNYGYTF
cdr3_nt: TGTGCCAGCAGTGAACAGGGGTATAACTATGGCTACACCTTC

j_call: TRBJ1-2
v_call: TRBV20-1
d_call: TRBD1
clone_size: many
cdr3_aa: CSATQGAQIYGYTF
cdr3_nt: TGCAGTGCAACCCAGGGGGCGCAGATCTATGGCTACACCTTC

j_call: TRBJ2-5
v_call: TRBV20-1
d_call: TRBD2
clone_size: .
cdr3_aa: CSAKRAGSGGETQYF
cdr3_nt: TGCAGTGCCAAACGGGCCGGCTCGGGAGGGGAGACCCAGTACTTC

j_call: TRBJ2-2
v_call: TRBV28
d_call: .
clone_size: few
cdr3_aa: CASSSYHRNTGELFF
cdr3_nt: TGTGCCAGCAGTTCATACCACCGGAACACCGGGGAGCTGTTTTTT

j_call: TRBJ2-3
v_call: TRBV10-3
d_call: .
clone_size: once
cdr3_aa: CAISEPSGATDTQYF
cdr3_nt: TGTGCCATCAGTGAGCCCTCCGGAGCCACAGATACGCAGTATTTT

j_call: TRBJ1-2
v_call: TRBV28
d_call: .
clone_size: .
cdr3_aa: CASSESQKQGYDGYTF
cdr3_nt: TGTGCCAGCAGCGAAAGCCAGAAACAGGGTTACGATGGCTACACCTTC

j_call: TRBJ2-2
v_call: TRBV25-1
d_call: TRBD1
clone_size: .
cdr3_aa: CASSEFGTVSGELFF
cdr3_nt: TGTGCCAGCAGTGAATTCGGGACAGTCAGCGGGGAGCTGTTTTTT

j_call: TRBJ2-7
v_call: TRBV29-1
d_call: TRBD1
clone_size: few
cdr3_aa: CSVGGGQGGLEQYF
cdr3_nt: TGCAGCGTTGGGGGGGGACAGGGAGGCCTCGAGCAGTACTTC

j_call: TRBJ1-5
v_call: TRBV19
d_call: .
clone_size: .
cdr3_aa: CASRKDFNSNQPQHF
cdr3_nt: TGTGCCAGTAGGAAAGACTTCAATAGCAATCAGCCCCAGCATTTT

j_call: TRBJ2-3
v_call: TRBV20-1
d_call: .
clone_size: .
cdr3_aa: CSARKASVSDTQYF
cdr3_nt: TGCAGTGCTAGAAAGGCTAGCGTCTCAGATACGCAGTATTTT

j_call: TRBJ2-7
v_call: TRBV5-1
d_call: TRBD1
clone_size: once
cdr3_aa: CASSLGGTGISEQYF
cdr3_nt: TGCGCCAGCAGCTTGGGGGGGACAGGAATTAGCGAGCAGTACTTC

j_call: TRBJ2-7
v_call: TRBV2
d_call: .
clone_size: few
cdr3_aa: CASSDPFSYEQYF
cdr3_nt: TGTGCCAGCAGTGACCCGTTCTCCTACGAGCAGTACTTC

j_call: TRBJ2-1
v_call: TRBV24-1
d_call: TRBD1
clone_size: .
cdr3_aa: CATSDRAGGLNEQFF
cdr3_nt: TGTGCCACCAGTGATCGGGCAGGGGGCCTGAATGAGCAGTTCTTC